This T cell receptor beta chain came from a study of early T cells in non-severe SARS-CoV-2 infection. For the study at large: RNA in bulk from unsorted whole blood was sequenced, and chains were unpaired.

TCRdb re-called the 5' RACE reads with MiXCR, one entry per CDR3 protein. The sample lists 30,000 to 40,000 distinct CDR3 sequences, about 5% occurring once. This clonotype was counted between two and nine times. Germline CDR1 and CDR2: LGHDT and YNNKEL (reference sequence). The CDR3 spans 16 residues. V gave up 0 bases and J gave up 8 bases; unmatched junction bases: 7. The TCR originated in an adult who was a healthcare worker with PCR-confirmed SARS-CoV-2 infection or an uninfected control (not recorded which). The specimen was whole blood. This chain connects TRBV3-1 to TRBJ2-1, with 10 bases aligning to TRBD2. CDR3 residues: CASSQEVLAGGYEQFF. The CDR3, as DNA: TGTGCCAGCAGCCAAGAAGTATTAGCGGGGGGTTATGAGCAGTTCTTC.